The source of this TCR beta chain is a study of cytomegalovirus exposure and HLA in healthy donors (dated by TCRdb to the late 2010s). Regarding the research as a whole: In an earlier analysis of under 600 of the donors, approximately 260 Gb of sequence data and 95 million to 130 million unique TCR beta sequences from 150 million to 200 million T cells were reported. Approximately 300 gigabases of sequencing data and approximately 92 million unique TCR sequences made up an early release that covered approximately 700 HLA-typed donors. Of the 350 to 400 genotyped donors, about 80% fell in the genetic ancestry cluster associated with self-reported Caucasian donors. The study aimed to test whether signatures of past pathogen exposure could be identified by cataloging public T cell receptors. The study profiled the T cell repertoires of under 700 subjects by immunosequencing and related them to cytomegalovirus serostatus. A separate validation cohort of roughly 130 different subjects was used in addition to the roughly 720-subject first cohort. To predict cytomegalovirus infection status, the study brought together high-throughput TCR immunosequencing, statistical association of individual TCRs with disease status, and machine learning. To study patterns of TCR occurrence, a later analysis re-analyzed previously published TCR beta repertoires from 600 to 750 donors and added high-resolution HLA genotyping. Rather than using new phenotypic data, the later analysis identified candidate immune exposures from TCR beta sequences and from how often those sequences occurred across donors. An earlier analysis of a few hundred of the donors applied high-throughput TCR beta sequencing to assess whether each TCR beta V gene segment acted as functional or pseudogenic. Donor age, sex, ethnicity and CMV serostatus were compiled together with the repertoire data. In a later genetic analysis, genome-wide SNP genotypes for 398 of the 666 donors were used, and that subset was treated as a discovery cohort. Every discovery cohort repertoire had been produced on one sequencing platform. Class I and class II HLA loci were covered by the typing at four-digit resolution. The number of typed donors differed by locus: roughly 629-640 for A, B, C, DRB1 and DQB1; some 500 for DQA1; roughly 600 for DPA1; and roughly 470 for DPB1. Four or five DR-DQ haplotypes were treated as single units for association and clustering because of strong linkage in the cohort. Among about 360 genotyped donors of the cohort, an average of about 240,000 unique TCR beta nucleotide sequences were sequenced per donor, roughly 20% of them non-productive.

Overall study outcomes, separate from this receptor: V-gene and J-gene trimming of TCR beta chains was associated with a missense DCLRE1C variant in a later genetic analysis, and the association was replicated in an independent cohort. When HLA alleles, especially DR and DQ, strongly co-occurred, TCR associations were difficult to assign to individual alleles. Most TCR sequences were seen in very few donors, while some public TCRs were found in many individuals. In this cohort, only TCR beta chains were sequenced, and detectable features were limited by the absence of alpha or paired-chain data. The authors suggested that the approach could potentially be generalized to other disease states and immunological phenotypes. A cluster of highly shared sequence variants was judged likely to represent a technical artifact of the sequencing pipeline. Roughly uniform sequencing depth across donors was assumed in presence/absence analyses, although this assumption may not hold. A further reported finding was that TCR beta sequences accurately predicted the HLA-A and HLA-B alleles for most subjects in the first cohort. According to a later analysis, parvovirus B19, influenza, CMV and Epstein-Barr virus appeared linked to several top co-occurrence clusters. Immune exposure information for the cohort was limited to CMV serostatus. In a later analysis, HLA-associated TCR beta chains showed more clonal expansion and lower generation probabilities than non-associated chains that were equally common. According to a later genetic analysis, donors in an Asian-associated ancestry cluster had fewer N-insertions in productive TCRs than the approximately 610-donor mean. HLA typing was unavailable for some donors at each locus, so association tests used only the typed subset. At a false discovery rate of 0.05, a later analysis linked about 16,000 TCR beta sequences to specific HLA alleles. Because counts were too low, 15 to 20 rarely observed V segments, including chromosome 9 orphons, were left out of the earlier analysis of roughly 600 of the donors. Correlated functional status among segregating V segments might reflect linkage disequilibrium, but an unknown experimental factor could not be ruled out. Most CMV-associated TCR beta chains appeared to be HLA-restricted in a later analysis, and the HLA associations seemed to be driven largely by CMV exposure. A few of the identified cytomegalovirus-associated TCR beta chains were confirmed in vitro to be specific for cytomegalovirus antigens. In an earlier analysis of fewer than 750 of the donors, most TCR beta V segments were observed in productive rearrangements about 87% or about 30% of the time, broadly matching IMGT annotations. Some IMGT-functional V segments, including TRBV6-2 and TRBV6-3, could not be distinguished by the 87-base-pair reads and were therefore excluded. In a later analysis, TCR association rates were found to vary across HLA loci, with the most associated TCRs seen for DRB1 alleles and the fewest for HLA-C alleles. The study listed 150 to 200 TCR beta chains as associated with cytomegalovirus. In both the original and validation cohorts, the classifier was reported to diagnose cytomegalovirus status with high specificity and sensitivity.

The CDR3 runs 13 residues from the cysteine to the phenylalanine. The only DNA kept is the CDR3, 39 bases in frame from the first base. The germline ends are 12 bases apart after V is trimmed by 5 bases and J by 5 bases. Via the germline V gene, CDR1 is MNHEY and CDR2 SVGAGI. The cohort consisted of 670 or so healthy bone marrow donors. At the time of sampling, every cohort member was nominally healthy, though immune exposures that went unrecorded were likely present. The donor tested CMV seropositive and was one of the 289 seropositive cohort members. A peripheral blood sample was provided by each donor, and peripheral blood mononuclear cells were used for TCR beta sequencing. The Qiagen DNeasy Blood Extraction Kit was used to extract genomic DNA from the blood cell samples. For this clone: The antigen it recognizes is unknown. No quality values exist for individual bases; no much larger clone is one base distant.

The library was generated by the immunoSEQ multiplex PCR assay. A mixture of 60 forward primers for TCR Vbeta segments and 13 reverse primers for TCR Jbeta segments was used in the multiplex PCR. Amplification of the CDR3 region of rearranged TCR beta genes was performed with a multiplex PCR assay on genomic DNA. The Illumina HiSeq System was used to sequence the amplified TCR beta libraries as 87-base-pair reads. In the paper's pipeline: A later analysis tallied 70 million to 100 million unique TCR beta chains across the approximately 670 repertoires, and about 10 million of those chains were shared by two or more donors. Raw reads were error-corrected and collapsed into unique sequences by a nearest-neighbor algorithm in which closely related sequences were merged to remove PCR and sequencing errors. Alignment of CDR3 sequences to IMGT reference sequences was used to assign V, D and J gene segments. For a sequence to be retained, at least a six-nucleotide match to both a V gene segment and a J gene segment was required. Rearrangements were called productive when the CDR3 lacked stop codons and stayed in frame with V and J; all others were non-productive. CDR3 was defined according to IMGT convention as the region running from the second conserved V-encoded cysteine to the conserved J-encoded phenylalanine. The earlier analysis of more than 450 of the donors excluded sequences that lacked an unambiguous match to a single V gene segment. In an earlier analysis of approximately 590 of the donors, V segments were called functional above 56.7% productive rearrangements and were called segregating when the between-donor standard deviation exceeded 5%. A statistical classification framework was developed to diagnose cytomegalovirus status using the catalog of TCR beta chain sequences. In a later analysis, V and J genes were assigned by comparing TCR nucleotide sequences against IMGT/GENE-DB human TR gene sequences. Using the TCRdist pipeline, a later analysis assigned CDR3 sequences along with most-parsimonious VDJ recombination scenarios. In a later analysis, each TCR beta chain was defined by its CDR3 amino acid sequence together with its V-gene family, and reads without a unique V-gene family were excluded. To address suspected cross-contamination and a sequencing artifact, a later analysis removed under 600 highly shared, low-generation-probability nucleotide sequences. In a later analysis, a clonal expansion index for each public chain was calculated from normalized within-repertoire ranks of inferred template counts. In a later analysis, generation probabilities were computed using a VDJ recombination model fitted to out-of-frame rearrangements, and the results were checked against IGoR. In a later analysis, hypergeometric tests were used to score TCR-TCR, TCR-HLA and TCR-CMV co-occurrence, with a repertoire-size bias correction applied to TCR pairs. In a later analysis, false discovery rates were estimated by permuting HLA or CMV assignments 20 times. A later analysis grouped co-occurring TCRs with DBSCAN, adding TCRdist sequence similarity when clustering within HLA-allele-positive subsets. Repertoires with fewer than 30,000 or more than 120,000 public chains, plus five repertoires with anomalous nucleotide sharing, were excluded from co-occurrence clustering. TCRdb took over this immuneACCESS table, retaining in-frame rearrangements with V and J assigned. Such tables are incomplete; in checked studies, under half of the missing clones stem from an unresolved V gene, and the remainder is unexplained. V, J and clone size were drawn from that table, and D and trimming were deduced from the DNA. This sample comprises some 100,000 clones, more than 75% of them detected only once. Jointly, the top ten make up under 5% of the sample.

The source of this sequence is a woman aged 50 to 60 in good health and CMV-seropositive. Sequencing input: PBMCs. This chain is built from TRBV6-5 and TRBJ1-2, and possibly TRBD1, on 6 matching bases. The DNA sequence is given as TGTGCCAGCAGTCCCGGGACACTATATGGCTACACCTTC. Its amino acids are CASSPGTLYGYTF.